This entry features one T cell receptor (beta chain) sequence. What it recognizes is unknown. The sample belongs to a study of vaccination effects on CD4 cells after COVID-19. Study in general: The post-vaccine samples were taken, at the median, 72 days after the second dose.

Study-wide results and limits: Few convalescent patients and no early post-infection timepoints were included in the study.

The germline CDR1 and CDR2 sequences are KGHSH and LQKENI. The CDR3 length is 15 residues. Trimming shortened V by 0 bases and J by 0 bases, and 8 bases separated the two germline ends. Expansion with viral peptide pools was applied to antigen-specific CD4+ T cells by the ViraFEST assay prior to sequencing. Isolating CD4+ T cells followed approximately ten days of culture. The participants, recipients of two vaccine doses, got either BNT162b2 or mRNA-1273. Nucleocapsid antibodies were negative in the vaccine recipients, who had never had SARS-CoV-2 infection. Around 2 million PBMC per well were cultured with approximately 9.7 IU/ml IL-2 and roughly 10 ug/ml peptides. TCRdb's copy holds only in-frame clones and misses some; the assay was immunoSEQ multiplex PCR. The sample contains around 14,000 clones, 72% of which appear only once.

The TCR sequence derives from a human donor who received a COVID-19 vaccine. The rearrangement uses TRBV18 and TRBJ2-5; no definite D call. The specimen was CD4+ T cells from PBMCs cultured with SARS-CoV-2 spike peptides, collected after COVID-19 vaccination. The CDR3 DNA follows: TGTGCCAGCTCACCACCGGTAGGGTACCAAGAGACCCAGTACTTC. Its protein product is CASSPPVGYQETQYF.